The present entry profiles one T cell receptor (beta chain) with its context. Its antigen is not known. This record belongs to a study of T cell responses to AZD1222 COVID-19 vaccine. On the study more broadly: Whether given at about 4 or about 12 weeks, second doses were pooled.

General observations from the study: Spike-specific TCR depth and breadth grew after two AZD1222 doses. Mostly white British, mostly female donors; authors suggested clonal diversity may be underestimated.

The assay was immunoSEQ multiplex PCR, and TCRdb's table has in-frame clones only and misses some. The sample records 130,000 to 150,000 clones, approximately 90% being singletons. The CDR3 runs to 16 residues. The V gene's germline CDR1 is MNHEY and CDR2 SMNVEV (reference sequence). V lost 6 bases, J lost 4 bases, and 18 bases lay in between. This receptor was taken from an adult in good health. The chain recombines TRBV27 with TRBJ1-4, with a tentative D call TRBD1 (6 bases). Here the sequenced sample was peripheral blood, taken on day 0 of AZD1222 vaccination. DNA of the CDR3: TGTGCCAGCAGCCGAATCACAGGGAATCGTAATGAAAAACTGTTTTTT. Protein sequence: CASSRITGNRNEKLFF.